Below, 32 T cell receptor beta chains from the same sample are listed, as sequenced in a study of tumor-infiltrating lymphocytes in primary liver carcinoma. The researchers produced TCR beta cDNA from around 500 ng total RNA with a constant-region primer. Libraries covering TCR beta were generated through three nested multiplex PCR rounds (using a slightly modified ARM-PCR). Forward primers for TRBV1-TRBV30 and a C-beta reverse primer served the first two PCR rounds, at roughly 10 cycles each. MiXCR was run by TCRdb on the multiplex PCR reads, yielding one entry per CDR3 protein. In the table there are about 190,000 distinct CDR3 sequences, just under 85% of which are singletons. Unsorted bulk tissue, about 20-32 mg of it, served as the source for co-extraction of RNA and DNA. The sequencing sample was made of tumor tissue from primary liver carcinoma. These receptors originate from a man aged 35 to 55 with primary liver carcinoma and hepatitis B virus infection.

By sample fraction, this clonotype is medium-sized. The chain employs TRBV10-3 and TRBJ2-3; TRBD2 matches 13 bases. The CDR3 sequence is 13 residues long. V trimming: 10 bases; J trimming: 4 bases; junction bases outside the gene matches: 2. Germline V CDR1 and CDR2: ENHRY, SYGVKD. CDR3 sequence reads: CATGLAGADTQYF. The CDR3 DNA follows: TGTGCCACTGGACTAGCGGGAGCAGATACGCAGTATTTT.

With respect to this clonotype: This may come from a read error, since a much larger clone is one base off. J is TRBJ2-3 and V is TRBV7-9; D call uncertain. Looked up from germline, CDR1 is SEHNR and CDR2 is FQNEAQ (reference sequence). The CDR3 has 12 residues. This CDR3 is CASSLVADMQYF. Written as DNA, the CDR3 is TGTGCCAGCAGCTTAGTTGCAGATATGCAGTATTTT. Based on the CDR3 plus reference TRBV7-9 and TRBJ2-3, the full variable domain is DTGVSQNPRHKITKRGQNVTFRCDPISEHNRLYWYRQTLGQGPEFLTYFQNEAQLEKSRLLSDRFSAERPKGSFSTLEIQRTEQGDSAMYLCASSLVADMQYFGPGTRLTVL.

This clonotype was detected ten times or more. The chain joins TRBV5-6 to TRBJ1-2; D not resolved. The ends were cut back, 1 base at V and 2 bases at J, with 6 bases in the middle. From germline, CDR1 is SGHDT and CDR2 YYEEEE. The CDR3 contains 13 residues. The CDR3 nucleotides read TGTGCCAGCAGCTTGACAGCAAACTATGGCTACACCTTC. Protein sequence: CASSLTANYGYTF.

For this clonotype: A much larger clone sits a single nucleotide away, making a read error possible. This chain connects TRBV7-8 to TRBJ1-2, with 9 bases lining up with TRBD1. Germline CDR1 is SGHVS and CDR2 is FQNEAQ. CDR3 length: 16 residues. CDR3 coding DNA: TGTGTCAGCAGCCAAAACCTGGGGACAGGGACTTATGGCTACACCTTC. Its protein product is CVSSQNLGTGTYGYTF.

For this clonotype: Since no conserved phenylalanine or tryptophan closes the CDR3, a read error is the likely cause. The chain carries TRBV12-5 and TRBJ2-7; TRBD1 or TRBD2 may be the D gene (5 bases each). From germline, CDR1 is LGHNT and CDR2 FRNRAP. CDR3 length: 13 amino acids. This CDR3 is CASEGTDSYKQYL. The CDR3 bases are TGTGCCAGTGAGGGGACCGATTCCTACAAGCAGTACTTA.

The V call is TRBV29-1, the J call TRBJ2-7, with a possible D match to TRBD1 (7 bases). The CDR3 covers 11 residues. Germline CDR1 SQVTM, CDR2 ANQGSEA. The CDR3: CNAGQTYEQYF. In DNA, the CDR3 is TGCAATGCGGGACAGACCTACGAGCAGTACTTC.

On this clonotype itself: Compared with germline, one end of the junction differs, possibly owing to a read error. The V gene is TRBV12-3 or TRBV12-4, the J gene TRBJ2-7; D perhaps matches TRBD2 (6 bases). This CDR3 is built from 15 residues. CDR3 coding DNA: TGTGCCAGCAAACCGGGACGGGGGATCTCCTACGTGCAGTATTTC. As protein: CASKPGRGISYVQYF.

This clonotype was counted a single time. The conserved final phenylalanine or tryptophan is absent from the CDR3, which likely points to a read error. This chain links TRBV4-2 with TRBJ2-1; 7 positions match TRBD1. CDR3 length equals 18 residues. Trimming took 0 bases from V and 3 from J; bases not matched to a gene: 11. Germline V gene lookup returns CDR1 LGHNA and CDR2 YNFKEQ. The CDR3 here is CASSQDWRTGRVYNEQFP. The CDR3 coding sequence is TGTGCCAGCAGCCAAGATTGGAGGACAGGCAGAGTCTACAATGAGCAGTTCCCC.

V is TRBV4-2 and J is TRBJ2-1; 7 bases align to TRBD2. The CDR3 has 18 amino acids. The V gene end was trimmed by 1 base and the J gene end by 0 bases; junction bases not matched to a gene: 9. Germline V lookup: CDR1 LGHNA, CDR2 YNFKEQ. The DNA for the CDR3 is TGTGCCAGCAGCCAAGCGACGAGCGGGGTCAGCTCCTACAATGAGCAGTTCTTC. Amino acids: CASSQATSGVSSYNEQFF.

Regarding this clonotype: Its ends do not fully match the called genes, so a read error is possible. This chain joins TRBV29-1 and TRBJ1-1; D remains unclear. The CDR3 spans 13 residues. The germline V gene has CDR1 SQVTM and CDR2 ANQGSEA. CDR3 in DNA: TGTAGTGCTCAGAGCCAGAAGAGCACTGAAGCTTTCTTT. It is translated as CSAQSQKSTEAFF.

To note about this clonotype: Compared with germline, one end of the junction differs, possibly owing to a read error. This rearrangement joins TRBV6-1 to TRBJ2-7; TRBD2 might be the D (5 bases). Germline V CDR1 and CDR2: MNHNS, SASEGT. The CDR3 has 11 amino acids. The CDR3 loop reads CASSGLYKQYF. The CDR3 nucleotides read TGTGCCAGCAGCGGACTCTACAAGCAATACTTC.

This clonotype has only a few counts. The germline gene is not matched at one end of the junction; a read error may be the cause. The V call is TRBV6-1, the J call TRBJ2-7; 13 positions agree with TRBD2. The CDR3 is 15 residues long. Per the germline V gene, CDR1 is MNHNS and CDR2 is SASEGT. The CDR3 loop reads CAIILLAGGPYEQCF. The CDR3 DNA sequence: TGTGCCATCATACTACTAGCGGGGGGGCCCTACGAGCAGTGCTTC.

About this clonotype: At one of its ends the junction is not consistent with the germline gene, which may arise from a read error. The chain links TRBV5-6 to TRBJ2-3; TRBD2 agrees at 9 bases. Germline values: CDR1 SGHDT, CDR2 YYEEEE. This CDR3 has 15 amino acids. CDR3 sequence (DNA): TGTGCCAGCAGCTTGGATAGCGGGGGATCAGTTACGCAATATTTT. Protein: CASSLDSGGSVTQYF.

V and J are TRBV5-8 and TRBJ2-1; D might be TRBD2 (6 bases). The ends were cut back, 4 bases at V and 8 bases at J, with 19 bases in the middle. Germline lookup yields CDR1 SGHTS and CDR2 YDEGEE. This CDR3 region has 15 residues. The CDR3 region is CASSPSLMGGHEQFF. The CDR3 bases are TGTGCCAGCAGCCCCTCATTAATGGGAGGCCATGAGCAGTTCTTC.

As concerns this clonotype: A junction end diverges from the germline sequence, so it may reflect a read error. The rearrangement links TRBV6-6 to TRBJ1-2, with D unresolved. The CDR3 sequence is 14 residues long. The germline CDR1 and CDR2 sequences are MNHNY and SVGAGI (reference sequence). CDR3 nucleotide sequence: TGTCCCAGTACCACGGGTCCCAGGAACTATGGCTACACCTTC. It encodes CPSTTGPRNYGYTF.

Worth noting for this clonotype: Just one base apart from a much larger clone, this may be a read error. The chain couples TRBV5-1 to TRBJ2-7; 7 positions match TRBD2. The length of the CDR3 is 13 residues. The V gene's germline CDR1 is SGHRS and CDR2 YFSETQ. The CDR3 bases are TGCGCCAGCGCCCGCGGGAGTTCTTACGAGAAGTACTTC. Its translation is CASARGSSYEKYF.

This rearrangement joins TRBV14 to TRBJ2-1; TRBD2 might be the D (6 bases). The germline V gene has CDR1 SGHDN and CDR2 FVKESK. This CDR3 is 16 amino acids long. Deletions cut 7 bases from V and 7 bases from J, with 23 bases between. The CDR3 DNA reads TGTGCCAGCAATGCCGTAGCGGAATGGGTAAAAAATGAGCAGTTCTTC. It specifies CASNAVAEWVKNEQFF.

This chain uses TRBV6-5 with TRBJ2-1; D is ambiguous. The CDR3 has 14 amino acids. The V end lost 6 bases, the J end lost 8 bases, and 17 bases lay between the germline ends. CDR1 is MNHEY, CDR2 SVGAGI, per germline. Here the CDR3 reads CASRRRISDDEQFF. As DNA, the CDR3 is TGTGCCAGCAGGCGACGCATTTCGGACGATGAGCAGTTCTTC.

This clonotype has just one count. A much larger clone is a single base away; this may be a read error. The rearrangement joins TRBV30 to TRBJ2-1; 12 positions match TRBD2. The CDR3 is 14 amino acids. CDR1 GTSNPN and CDR2 SVGIG come from the germline V gene (reference sequence). The CDR3, as DNA: TGTGCCCGGAGTGAGACTAGCGGGGGAAATGAGCAGTTCTTC. Encoded protein: CARSETSGGNEQFF.

As to this clonotype: The junction does not match germline at one end; this may be a read error. The chain is built from TRBV29-1 and TRBJ2-4; perhaps TRBD1 as D (6 bases). There are 14 residues in the CDR3. In germline, CDR1 is SQVTM, CDR2 ANQGSEA. As DNA, the CDR3 is TGCAGCGTCAGGGACACCCTAGCCAAAATCATTCAGTACTTC. Residues: CSVRDTLAKIIQYF.

This clonotype was recorded at least ten times. The V and J genes are TRBV6-6 and TRBJ2-2; 13 nucleotides agree with TRBD2. V was pared by 5 bases and J by 0 bases, with 6 bases of the junction left unmatched. This CDR3 spans 18 amino acids. Germline values: CDR1 MNHNY, CDR2 SVGAGI (reference sequence). The CDR3 DNA follows: TGTGCCAGCAGTATGTTCGGGACTAGCGGGGCGAACACCGGGGAGCTGTTTTTT. Translating gives CASSMFGTSGANTGELFF.

Concerning this clonotype itself: An end of the junction differs from the germline gene, which may be a read error. This chain joins TRBV6-2 or TRBV6-3 and TRBJ2-1, with a weak D call TRBD1 (5 bases). CDR1 MNHEY and CDR2 SVGEGT come from the germline V gene. The CDR3 has 13 residues. Written as DNA, the CDR3 is TGTGCCAGCACACCAGACAGTTACAATGAGCGGTTCTTC. This sequence encodes CASTPDSYNERFF.

Turning to this clonotype: One end of the junction does not line up with germline, which may come from a read error. The genes are TRBV6-1 and TRBJ1-2; D gene unclear. Germline V CDR1 and CDR2: MNHNS, SASEGT. The CDR3 totals 14 residues. The CDR3 region is CASSEIRDNYGCTF. CDR3 nucleotides: TGTGCCAGCAGTGAAATTCGGGATAACTATGGATGCACTTTC.

The chain links TRBV6-1 to TRBJ1-5; D is possibly TRBD2 (6 bases). The DNA end is a closer match to TRBJ2-3, so the J assignment may be wrong. CDR3 size: 15 residues. The germline V gene has CDR1 MNHNS and CDR2 SASEGT. The CDR3 coding sequence is TGTGCCAGCAGTGATCCGGGAGAGGGGAGTCAGCCCCAGTATTTT. The encoded protein is CASSDPGEGSQPQYF.

As concerns this clonotype: At one of its ends the junction is not consistent with the germline gene, which may arise from a read error. V usage is TRBV11-1 and J usage is TRBJ2-1, with D perhaps being TRBD1 or TRBD2 (5 bases each). The CDR3 covers 15 residues. Looked up from germline, CDR1 is SGHAT and CDR2 is FQDESV (reference sequence). The CDR3 reads CASSSQGPLDNEQFF. CDR3 DNA sequence: TGTGCCAGCAGCTCCCAGGGACCACTGGACAACGAGCAGTTCTTC.

On this clonotype itself: This sequence may be a read error, since a much larger clone differs from it by one base. The CDR3 DNA follows: TGTGCCAGCAGTTATCAGGGGGCGGGAAAAAACATTCAGTACTTC. It yields the protein CASSYQGAGKNIQYF. The chain couples TRBV28 to TRBJ2-4, with 8 bases matching TRBD1. After removal of 4 bases from V and 4 bases from J, the junction contained 6 bases not matched to a gene. Germline CDR1 is MDHEN and CDR2 is SYDVKM. This CDR3 spans 15 amino acids.

In its sample, this clonotype was seen many times. V is TRBV12-3 or TRBV12-4 and J is TRBJ2-7; 10 positions match TRBD1. The CDR3 length is 15 residues. Trimming took 7 bases from V and 0 from J; bases not matched to a gene: 6. The CDR3 region has the DNA TGTGCCAGCAAACCGGGACAGGGGATCTCCTACGAGCAGTACTTC. Protein product: CASKPGQGISYEQYF.

As regards this clonotype: At one end the junction does not follow the germline gene, possibly because of a read error. This chain connects TRBV5-5 to TRBJ1-3; tentatively, D is TRBD1 (5 bases). This CDR3 is built from 17 residues. Germline assignment: CDR1 SGHKS and CDR2 YYEKEE (reference sequence). CDR3 in DNA: TGTGCCAGCAGCGCCGGGACGGATCTCTTTTCTGGAAGCACCATATGTTTT. Protein sequence: CASSAGTDLFSGSTICF.

With regard to this clonotype: Compared with germline, one end of the junction differs, possibly owing to a read error. The chain links TRBV10-1 to TRBJ2-5; D is perhaps TRBD2 (6 bases). CDR1 and CDR2 (germline): WNHNN, SYGVQD (reference sequence). This CDR3 contains 14 residues. The CDR3 reads CASSETRDQETQNF. CDR3 DNA: TGCGCCAGCAGTGAGACGCGGGACCAAGAAACCCAGAACTTC.

Worth noting for this clonotype: No conserved phenylalanine or tryptophan ends this CDR3, so it is likely a read error. The rearrangement joins TRBV29-1 to TRBJ2-5, with 12 nucleotides matching TRBD2. This CDR3 region has 14 residues. The germline V gene encodes CDR1 SQVTM and CDR2 ANQGSEA. CDR3 sequence: CSVKGLAGGQTQYL. The CDR3 nucleotides are TGCAGTGTCAAGGGGCTAGCGGGGGGGCAGACCCAGTACTTA.

V and J are TRBV6-6 and TRBJ1-2; D might be TRBD1 (5 bases). CDR3 length: 13 amino acids. Germline loops: CDR1 MNHNY, CDR2 SVGAGI (reference sequence). The V and J ends lost 10 bases and 9 bases respectively, with 21 bases between them. The CDR3 coding sequence is TGTGCCACCACCTGGGGGATAGGGGCAAGCTACACCTTC. It yields the protein CATTWGIGASYTF.

This clonotype was observed a single time. The chain employs TRBV11-2 and TRBJ2-5; tentatively, D is TRBD1 or TRBD2 (5 bases each). V shed 8 bases and J shed 6 bases, with 31 bases lying between them. This CDR3 contains 18 residues. In germline, CDR1 is SGHAT, CDR2 FQNNGV. The CDR3 nucleotides read TGTGCCAGCTGCCCTAGCTCAATCCAGGGTACTGAGCGGAAGACCCAGTACTTC. Translated, it gives CASCPSSIQGTERKTQYF. Full variable domain (remainder filled in from reference TRBV11-2 and TRBJ2-5): EAGVAQSPRYKIIEKRQSVAFWCNPISGHATLYWYQQILGQGPKLLIQFQNNGVVDDSQLPKDRFSAERLKGVDSTLKIQPAKLEDSAVYLCASCPSSIQGTERKTQYFGPGTRLLVL.